One and the same sample provided the 28 T cell receptor beta chains below, sequenced in a study of CD8 T cells in ankylosing spondylitis. TCRdb passed the 5' RACE reads through MiXCR, listing each CDR3 protein once. The sample includes 100,000 to 150,000 distinct CDR3 sequences, roughly a tenth of them seen just once. Source material: blood, either unsorted or a sorted T cell fraction (not recorded which). Source of these receptors: a male donor with ankylosing spondylitis or in good health (not recorded which).

This clonotype was detected many times. The J gene is TRBJ2-1, the V gene TRBV6-2 or TRBV6-3; 7 nucleotides align to TRBD2. With V trimmed by 3 bases and J by 2 bases, 10 bases remained unmatched. This CDR3 is 17 amino acids long. Germline V CDR1 and CDR2: MNHEY, SVGEGT. CDR3 bases: TGTGCCAGCAGTTATTCAGGCCTAGCGGATCCCTACAATGAGCAGTTCTTC. Encoded protein: CASSYSGLADPYNEQFF.

This clonotype was detected ten times or more. V is TRBV4-3 and J is TRBJ1-2; no reliable D call. Trimming removed 4 bases from V and 0 bases from J, with 15 bases in between. The CDR3 runs 16 residues. Germline loops: CDR1 LGHNA, CDR2 YSLEER. As DNA, the CDR3 is TGCGCCAGCAGCCTTTATTTTCAGTCTACTAACTATGGCTACACCTTC. Its protein is CASSLYFQSTNYGYTF.

This clonotype was counted between two and nine times. The chain couples TRBV11-2 to TRBJ2-5, with 8 bases aligning to TRBD2. Germline V CDR1 and CDR2: SGHAT, FQNNGV. V lost 2 bases, J lost 1 base, and 12 bases stayed unmatched. The length of the CDR3 is 18 residues. CDR3 DNA: TGTGCCAGCAGCTTAATCTTGGGTCTAGCGGGCACCCAAGAGACCCAGTACTTC. Translating gives CASSLILGLAGTQETQYF.

This clonotype showed up just a few times. The chain employs TRBV6-5 and TRBJ2-3, with 11 nucleotides matching TRBD2. Germline values: CDR1 MNHEY, CDR2 SVGAGI. V lost 4 bases to trimming and J lost 4 bases; unmatched junction nucleotides: 7. CDR3 length: 16 residues. Here the CDR3 DNA reads TGTGCCAGCAGTTTAACTAGCGGGAGTTTTGCAGATACGCAGTATTTT. It is translated as CASSLTSGSFADTQYF.

This clonotype turned up a few times. The rearrangement links TRBV12-3 or TRBV12-4 to TRBJ1-1; D is perhaps TRBD1 (6 bases). The CDR3 runs 16 residues. The V and J ends lost 1 base and 1 base respectively, with 13 bases between them. The CDR3 DNA follows: TGTGCCAGCAGTTTAGGTCAGGGCAGGGGGAACACTGAAGCTTTCTTT. Translating gives CASSLGQGRGNTEAFF.

This clonotype was counted many times. This sequence joins TRBV11-2 and TRBJ1-2; D is unresolved. V was trimmed by 0 bases and J by 4 bases, leaving 6 bases between them. CDR1 and CDR2 (germline): SGHAT, FQNNGV. The CDR3 loop spans 13 amino acids. In nucleotides, the CDR3 is TGTGCCAGCAGCTTAGACTTGGGCTATGGCTACACCTTC. It specifies CASSLDLGYGYTF. Based on the CDR3 plus reference TRBV11-2 and TRBJ1-2, the full variable domain is EAGVAQSPRYKIIEKRQSVAFWCNPISGHATLYWYQQILGQGPKLLIQFQNNGVVDDSQLPKDRFSAERLKGVDSTLKIQPAKLEDSAVYLCASSLDLGYGYTFGSGTRLTVV.

In this sample, this clonotype turned up a few times. The chain uses TRBV7-8 and TRBJ2-2; 7 bases are shared with TRBD2. Trimming removed 5 bases from V and 0 bases from J; junction bases left unmatched: 3. Germline assignment: CDR1 SGHVS and CDR2 FQNEAQ. The CDR3 contains 15 residues. The CDR3, as DNA: TGTGCCAGCAGCCGGACTAGATCGAACACCGGGGAGCTGTTTTTT. It is translated as CASSRTRSNTGELFF.

This clonotype was picked up many times. The genes are TRBV5-1 and TRBJ2-1; 7 bases map to TRBD1. The CDR3 spans 15 residues. Losses at the gene ends were 3 bases for V and 8 bases for J; bases not matched to a gene: 11. Germline V gives CDR1 SGHRS, CDR2 YFSETQ. CDR3: CASSSRRQGFDEQFF. DNA for the CDR3: TGCGCCAGCAGCTCACGACGACAGGGTTTCGATGAGCAGTTCTTC.

This clonotype was seen more than once but under ten times. The rearrangement links TRBV11-2 to TRBJ2-1; TRBD2 matches 13 bases. The germline gives CDR1 SGHAT, CDR2 FQNNGV. CDR3 length: 16 amino acids. Trimming cost V 5 bases and J 12 bases; bases outside gene matches: 13. The CDR3: CASSPGLAGAVGVQFF. The CDR3 DNA reads TGTGCCAGCAGCCCCGGACTAGCGGGAGCGGTAGGGGTGCAGTTCTTC.

V and J are TRBV11-2 and TRBJ2-1, with 8 bases matching TRBD2. The V and J ends lost 2 bases and 2 bases, in that order; junction bases with no gene match: 8. This CDR3 region has 17 residues. Germline CDR1 reads SGHAT; CDR2 reads FQNNGV. DNA of the CDR3: TGTGCCAGCAGCTTACTAATCGGGAGGGCCCCCTACAATGAGCAGTTCTTC. Amino acids: CASSLLIGRAPYNEQFF.

This clonotype was recorded at least ten times. The chain is built from TRBV7-2 and TRBJ2-1; the match to TRBD2 covers 13 bases. From germline, CDR1 is SGHTA and CDR2 FQGNSA. The CDR3 spans 17 residues. V lost 5 bases and J lost 4; bases outside the gene matches: 8. The CDR3 here is CASSPRTSGSPYNEQFF. CDR3 bases: TGTGCCAGCAGCCCTAGGACTAGCGGGAGTCCTTACAATGAGCAGTTCTTC.

CDR3 loop: CASSRSAGVNEQYF. The DNA of the CDR3 is TGCGCCAGCAGCCGCTCCGCGGGAGTGAACGAGCAGTACTTC. The genes are TRBV5-1 and TRBJ2-7; 7 nucleotides align to TRBD2. Per germline, CDR1 SGHRS and CDR2 YFSETQ. V lost 4 bases to trimming and J lost 5 bases; unmatched junction nucleotides: 9. The CDR3 runs 14 residues. The entire variable domain, with the rest obtained from reference TRBV5-1 and TRBJ2-7, is as follows: KAGVTQTPRYLIKTRGQQVTLSCSPISGHRSVSWYQQTPGQGLQFLFEYFSETQRNKGNFPGRFSGRQFSNSRSEMNVSTLELGDSALYLCASSRSAGVNEQYFGPGTRLTVT.

This clonotype was detected many times. The chain joins TRBV12-3 or TRBV12-4 to TRBJ1-5, with TRBD1 as a possible D gene (5 bases). The V end lost 5 bases, the J end lost 5 bases, and 13 bases lay between the germline ends. The CDR3 is made up of 14 amino acids. CDR3 sequence: CASSPRDPDQPQHF. In DNA, the CDR3 is TGTGCCAGCAGTCCAAGGGACCCGGATCAGCCCCAGCATTTT.

This clonotype was picked up many times. J is TRBJ2-5 and V is TRBV20-1, with TRBD2 matching over 8 bases. V was pared by 6 bases and J by 0 bases, with 9 bases of the junction left unmatched. Germline loops: CDR1 DFQATT, CDR2 SNEGSKA (reference sequence). CDR3 length equals 15 residues. The CDR3 sequence: CSAHGGGVYQETQYF. In DNA, the CDR3 is TGCAGTGCCCACGGGGGGGGCGTGTACCAAGAGACCCAGTACTTC.

This clonotype has at least ten counts. The V call is TRBV10-3, the J call TRBJ2-2; D gene ambiguous. V was pared by 10 bases and J by 6 bases, with 9 bases between. The CDR3 runs 11 residues. The germline CDR1 and CDR2 sequences are ENHRY and SYGVKD. CDR3 nucleotides: TGTGCCAACAGAGACGCCGGGGAGCTGTTTTTT. This translates into CANRDAGELFF.

This clonotype was seen at least ten times. The gene calls are TRBV4-2 and TRBJ2-3; 8 bases agree with TRBD2. CDR1 is LGHNA and CDR2 is YNFKEQ in the germline V gene. There are 17 residues in the CDR3. Unmatched junction bases numbered 7, after V lost 0 bases and J lost 2 bases. CDR3 in DNA: TGTGCCAGCAGCCAAGAGGGGGCGGGAGGAAACACAGATACGCAGTATTTT. Translating it yields CASSQEGAGGNTDTQYF.

V is TRBV25-1 and J is TRBJ2-7, with 13 bases that match TRBD2. Trimming cost V 3 bases and J 2 bases; bases outside gene matches: 16. The germline V gene encodes CDR1 MGHDK and CDR2 SYGVNS. This CDR3 region has 20 residues. This CDR3 is CASSDSHGGTSGKSPYEQYF. In nucleotides, the CDR3 is TGTGCCAGCAGTGATTCCCACGGTGGGACTAGCGGGAAATCCCCCTACGAGCAGTACTTC.

DNA of the CDR3: TGTGCCAGCAGTTTACGGGGCGAGGGTCGGAGTGGCTACACCTTC. This sequence encodes CASSLRGEGRSGYTF. The V and J genes are TRBV6-5 and TRBJ1-2; a possible D gene is TRBD1 (5 bases). Germline-derived CDR1 and CDR2 are MNHEY and SVGAGI. Trimming took off 4 bases at V and 7 bases at J, with 19 bases between the two ends. The CDR3 sequence is 15 residues long.

This clonotype was picked up many times. CDR3: CSARDLTDTGELFF. The CDR3 DNA sequence: TGCAGTGCAAGGGACCTGACGGACACCGGGGAGCTGTTTTTT. This sequence joins TRBV20-1 and TRBJ2-2, with D tentatively TRBD1 or TRBD2 (5 bases each). V was cut by 6 bases and J by 3 bases, with 14 bases left in between. Germline V gene data show CDR1 as DFQATT and CDR2 as SNEGSKA (reference sequence). The CDR3 has 14 amino acids.

This clonotype came up many times. This sequence joins TRBV29-1 and TRBJ2-1; D is undetermined. Between the trimmed V and J ends, which lost 4 bases and 7 bases, there was a span of 5 bases. Germline V CDR1 and CDR2: SQVTM, ANQGSEA. This CDR3 is 10 amino acids long. The CDR3 nucleotides read TGCAGCGTTGGAGATAATGAGCAGTTCTTC. This gives the protein CSVGDNEQFF.

The V and J genes are TRBV28 and TRBJ2-3; D is unclear. Trimming stripped 1 base from V and 5 bases from J, with 7 bases between. This CDR3 has 13 residues. In germline, CDR1 is MDHEN, CDR2 SYDVKM. The CDR3 region is CASSLLGIDTQYF. The CDR3 region has the DNA TGTGCCAGCAGTTTATTAGGCATAGATACGCAGTATTTT.

This clonotype was counted only a few times. The rearrangement uses TRBV20-1 and TRBJ1-2; 7 bases line up with TRBD1. The trim removed 0 bases at V and 3 bases at J, leaving 7 bases unmatched. Per germline, CDR1 DFQATT and CDR2 SNEGSKA (reference sequence). CDR3 length equals 15 residues. In DNA, the CDR3 is TGCAGTGCTAGAGAAAATTGGGACAGAGACTATGGCTACACCTTC. It encodes CSARENWDRDYGYTF.

This clonotype has only a few counts. The J gene is TRBJ2-3, the V gene TRBV7-8; 7 bases are shared with TRBD2. The V and J ends lost 4 bases and 3 bases, in that order; junction bases with no gene match: 13. This CDR3 is 17 amino acids long. Per germline, CDR1 SGHVS and CDR2 FQNEAQ. The CDR3 sequence: CASSSSWGGGLTDTQYF. The CDR3 bases are TGTGCCAGCAGCTCCTCCTGGGGGGGAGGGCTGACAGATACGCAGTATTTT.

The table lists this clonotype with many counts. The chain couples TRBV12-3 or TRBV12-4 to TRBJ2-7; the D is unclear. This CDR3 is 12 amino acids long. Trimming took 5 bases from V and 3 from J, leaving 8 bases between them. The CDR3 DNA follows: TGTGCCAGCAGTCTAACGGGCTACGAGCAGTACTTC. Residues: CASSLTGYEQYF.

The rearrangement joins TRBV6-5 to TRBJ2-7, with 9 positions matching TRBD1. This CDR3 spans 12 amino acids. Looked up from germline, CDR1 is MNHEY and CDR2 is SVGAGI. Trimming took 6 bases from V and 8 from J; bases not matched to a gene: 5. The CDR3 DNA reads as TGTGCCAGCAGAACAGGGGGCCTGAAGCAGTACTTC. Translated, it gives CASRTGGLKQYF.

Ten or more counts support this clonotype. The chain recombines TRBV11-2 with TRBJ2-6, with 10 bases identical to TRBD1. Germline V gives CDR1 SGHAT, CDR2 FQNNGV. V lost 2 bases and J lost 1; bases outside the gene matches: 5. The CDR3 covers 18 residues. The CDR3 reads CASSLRGQGSSGANVLTF. The CDR3 nucleotides are TGTGCCAGCAGCTTAAGGGGACAGGGGTCTTCTGGGGCCAACGTCCTGACTTTC.

There are a few counts of this clonotype. The chain carries TRBV7-2 and TRBJ2-7, with 8 bases fitting TRBD1. The CDR3 extends over 16 amino acids. The junction had 12 bases not matched to a gene; V was cut back by 5 bases and J by 3 bases. The germline gives CDR1 SGHTA, CDR2 FQGNSA. The CDR3 coding sequence is TGTGCCAGCAGCCCCCGAATGGACAGGGTAGTCTACGAGCAGTACTTC. It yields the protein CASSPRMDRVVYEQYF.

This clonotype has a count of ten or more. V and J are TRBV7-2 and TRBJ2-1, with D perhaps matching TRBD2 (6 bases). Trimming took off 3 bases at V and 7 bases at J, with 10 bases between the two ends. The germline V gene encodes CDR1 SGHTA and CDR2 FQGNSA. The CDR3 consists of 13 residues. Written as DNA, the CDR3 is TGTGCCAGCAGCTTCCAGACTAGTAATGAGCAGTTCTTC. Residues: CASSFQTSNEQFF.